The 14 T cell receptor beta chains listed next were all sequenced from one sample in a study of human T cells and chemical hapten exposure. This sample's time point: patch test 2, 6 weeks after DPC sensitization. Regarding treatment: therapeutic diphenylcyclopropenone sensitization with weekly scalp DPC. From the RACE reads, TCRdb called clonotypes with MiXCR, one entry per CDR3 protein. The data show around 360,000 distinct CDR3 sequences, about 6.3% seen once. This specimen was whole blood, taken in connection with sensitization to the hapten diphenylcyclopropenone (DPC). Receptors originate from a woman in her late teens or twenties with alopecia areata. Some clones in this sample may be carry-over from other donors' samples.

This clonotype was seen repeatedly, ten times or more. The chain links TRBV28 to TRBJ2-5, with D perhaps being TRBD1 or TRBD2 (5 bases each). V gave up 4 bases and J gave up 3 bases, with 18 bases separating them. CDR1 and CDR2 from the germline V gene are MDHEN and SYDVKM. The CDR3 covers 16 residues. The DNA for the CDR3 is TGTGCCAGCAGTTCGCCCACCGGGGCCCTCGAAGAGACCCAGTACTTC. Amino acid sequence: CASSSPTGALEETQYF.

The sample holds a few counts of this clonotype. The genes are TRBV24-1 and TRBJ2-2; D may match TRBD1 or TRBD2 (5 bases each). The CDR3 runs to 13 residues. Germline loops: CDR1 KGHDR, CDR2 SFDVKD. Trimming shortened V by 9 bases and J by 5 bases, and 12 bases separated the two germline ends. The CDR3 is CATGKEGTGELFF. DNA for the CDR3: TGTGCCACCGGTAAAGAGGGGACCGGGGAGCTGTTTTTT.

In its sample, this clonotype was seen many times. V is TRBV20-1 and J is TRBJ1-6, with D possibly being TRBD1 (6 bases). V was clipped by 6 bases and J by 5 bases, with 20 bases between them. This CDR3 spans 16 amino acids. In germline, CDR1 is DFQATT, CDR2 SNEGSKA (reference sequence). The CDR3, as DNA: TGCAGTGCAAGAAATTCACAGGGAAGAGATAATTCACCCCTCCACTTT. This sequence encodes CSARNSQGRDNSPLHF.

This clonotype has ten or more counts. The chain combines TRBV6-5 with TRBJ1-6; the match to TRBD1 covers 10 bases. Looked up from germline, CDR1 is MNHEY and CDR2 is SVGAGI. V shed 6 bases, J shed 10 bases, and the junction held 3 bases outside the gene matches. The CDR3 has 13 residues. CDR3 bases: TGTGCCAGCAGCGGACAGGGGGGATCACCCCTCCACTTT. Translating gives CASSGQGGSPLHF.

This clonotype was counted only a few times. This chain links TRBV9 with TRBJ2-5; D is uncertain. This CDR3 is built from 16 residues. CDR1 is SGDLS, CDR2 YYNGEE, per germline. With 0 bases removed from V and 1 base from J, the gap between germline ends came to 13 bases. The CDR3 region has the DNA TGTGCCAGCAGCGTAGACGACGGTGTGGGCCAAGAGACCCAGTACTTC. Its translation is CASSVDDGVGQETQYF.

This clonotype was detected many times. As DNA, the CDR3 is TGCAGTGCTAGCTCCAGCGGGACATATACCGGGGAGCTGTTTTTT. Protein product: CSASSSGTYTGELFF. This chain joins TRBV20-1 and TRBJ2-2, with D possibly matching TRBD2 (7 bases). V dropped 3 bases and J dropped 5 bases, with 16 bases sitting between them. CDR3 length: 15 residues. Germline V lookup: CDR1 DFQATT, CDR2 SNEGSKA (reference sequence).

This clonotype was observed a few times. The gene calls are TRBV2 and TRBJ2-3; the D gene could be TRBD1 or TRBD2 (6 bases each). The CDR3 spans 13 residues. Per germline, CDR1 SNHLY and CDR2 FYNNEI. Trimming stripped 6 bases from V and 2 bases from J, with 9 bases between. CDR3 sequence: CASSGGHTDTQYF. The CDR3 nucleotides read TGTGCCAGCAGCGGGGGCCACACAGATACGCAGTATTTT.

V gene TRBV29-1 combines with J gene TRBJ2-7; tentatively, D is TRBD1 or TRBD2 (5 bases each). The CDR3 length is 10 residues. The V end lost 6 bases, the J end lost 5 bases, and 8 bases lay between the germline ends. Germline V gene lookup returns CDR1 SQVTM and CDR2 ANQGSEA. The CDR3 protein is CSVLGDEQYF. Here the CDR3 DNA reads TGCAGCGTCCTGGGGGACGAGCAGTACTTC.

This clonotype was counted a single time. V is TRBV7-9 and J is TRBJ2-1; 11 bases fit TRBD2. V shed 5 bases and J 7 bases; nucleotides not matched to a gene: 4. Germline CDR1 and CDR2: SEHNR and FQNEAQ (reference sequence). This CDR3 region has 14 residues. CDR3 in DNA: TGTGCCAGCAGCGTTAGCGGGGGGGAGAATGAGCAGTTCTTC. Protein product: CASSVSGGENEQFF. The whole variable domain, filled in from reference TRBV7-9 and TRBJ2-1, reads DTGVSQNPRHKITKRGQNVTFRCDPISEHNRLYWYRQTLGQGPEFLTYFQNEAQLEKSRLLSDRFSAERPKGSFSTLEIQRTEQGDSAMYLCASSVSGGENEQFFGPGTRLTVL.

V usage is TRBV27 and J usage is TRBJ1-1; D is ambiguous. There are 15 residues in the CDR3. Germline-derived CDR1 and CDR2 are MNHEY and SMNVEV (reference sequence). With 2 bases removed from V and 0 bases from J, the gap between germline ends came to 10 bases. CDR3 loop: CASSLVGLMNTEAFF. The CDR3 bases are TGTGCCAGCAGTTTAGTAGGGCTCATGAACACTGAAGCTTTCTTT.

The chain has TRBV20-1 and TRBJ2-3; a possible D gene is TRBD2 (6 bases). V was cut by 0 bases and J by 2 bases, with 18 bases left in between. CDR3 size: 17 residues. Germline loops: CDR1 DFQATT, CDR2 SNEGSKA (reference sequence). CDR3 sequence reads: CSARDLSPSETTDTQYF. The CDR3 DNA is TGCAGTGCTAGAGATCTCTCGCCTAGCGAGACCACAGATACGCAGTATTTT.

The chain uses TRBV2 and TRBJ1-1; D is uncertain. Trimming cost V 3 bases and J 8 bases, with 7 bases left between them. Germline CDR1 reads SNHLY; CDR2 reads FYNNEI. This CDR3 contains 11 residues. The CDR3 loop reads CASSEYQEAFF. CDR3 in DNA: TGTGCCAGCAGTGAGTACCAAGAAGCTTTCTTT.

This CDR3 reads CASSYIGRVRLNTEAFF. CDR3 nucleotides: TGTGCCAGCAGTTACATCGGCAGGGTTCGACTGAACACTGAAGCTTTCTTT. This chain connects TRBV6-2 or TRBV6-3 to TRBJ1-1, with a weak D call TRBD1 (5 bases). The CDR3 loop spans 17 amino acids. V was cut by 2 bases and J by 0 bases, with 16 bases left in between. Germline V gene data show CDR1 as MNHEY and CDR2 as SVGEGT.

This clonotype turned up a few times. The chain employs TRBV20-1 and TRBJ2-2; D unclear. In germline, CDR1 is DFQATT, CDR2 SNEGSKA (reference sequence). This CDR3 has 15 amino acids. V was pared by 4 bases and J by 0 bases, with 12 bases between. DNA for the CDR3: TGCAGTGCTATCCCTGACACTACGAACACCGGGGAGCTGTTTTTT. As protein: CSAIPDTTNTGELFF.